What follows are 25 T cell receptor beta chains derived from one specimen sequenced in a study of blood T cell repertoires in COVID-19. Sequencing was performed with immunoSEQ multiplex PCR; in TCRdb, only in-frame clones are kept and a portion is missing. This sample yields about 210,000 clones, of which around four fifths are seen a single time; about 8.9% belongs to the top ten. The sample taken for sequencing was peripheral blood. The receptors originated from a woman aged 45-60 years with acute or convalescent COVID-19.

CDR3 loop: CATEEGNEQYF. For the CDR3, the DNA is TGTGCCACGGAGGAGGGGAACGAGCAGTACTTC. The chain joins TRBV15 to TRBJ2-7; tentatively, D is TRBD2 (6 bases). Germline CDR1 and CDR2: LNHNV and YYDKDF (reference sequence). The V gene lost 9 bases and the J gene lost 5 bases, with 11 bases spanning the gap. The CDR3 has 11 amino acids. The full variable domain, completed using reference TRBV15 and TRBJ2-7, is DAMVIQNPRYQVTQFGKPVTLSCSQTLNHNVMYWYQQKSSQAPKLLFHYYDKDFNNEADTPDNFQSRRPNTSFCFLDIRSPGLGDTAMYLCATEEGNEQYFGPGTRLTVT.

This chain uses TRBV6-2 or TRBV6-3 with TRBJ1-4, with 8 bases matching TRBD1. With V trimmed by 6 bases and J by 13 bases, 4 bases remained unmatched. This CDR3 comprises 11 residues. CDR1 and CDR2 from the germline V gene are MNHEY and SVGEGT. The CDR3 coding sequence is TGTGCCAGCAGCCTCGGGACAGGACTGTTTTTT. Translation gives CASSLGTGLFF.

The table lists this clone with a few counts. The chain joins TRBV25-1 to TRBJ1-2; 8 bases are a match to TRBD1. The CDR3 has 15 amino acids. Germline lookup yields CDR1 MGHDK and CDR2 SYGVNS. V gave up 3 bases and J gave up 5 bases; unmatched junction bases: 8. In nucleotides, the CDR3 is TGTGCCAGCAGTGACATAACAGGGGGACCGTATGGCTACACCTTC. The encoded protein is CASSDITGGPYGYTF.

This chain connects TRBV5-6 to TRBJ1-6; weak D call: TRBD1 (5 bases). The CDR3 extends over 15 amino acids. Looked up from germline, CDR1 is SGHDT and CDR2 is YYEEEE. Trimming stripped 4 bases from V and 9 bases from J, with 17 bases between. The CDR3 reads CASSRGKPGGSPLHF. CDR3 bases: TGTGCCAGCAGCCGCGGGAAGCCGGGGGGTTCACCCCTCCACTTT.

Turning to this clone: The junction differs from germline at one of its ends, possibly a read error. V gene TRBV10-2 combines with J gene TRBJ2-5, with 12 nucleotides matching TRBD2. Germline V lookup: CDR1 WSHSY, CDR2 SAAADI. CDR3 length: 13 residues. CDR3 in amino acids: CASSERLAGELDF. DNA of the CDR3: TGCGCCAGCAGTGAAAGACTAGCGGGAGAATTGGACTTC.

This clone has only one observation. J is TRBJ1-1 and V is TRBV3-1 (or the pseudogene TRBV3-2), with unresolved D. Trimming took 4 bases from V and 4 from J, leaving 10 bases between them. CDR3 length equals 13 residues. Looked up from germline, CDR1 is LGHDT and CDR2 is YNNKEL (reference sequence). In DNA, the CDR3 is TGTGCCAGCAGCCGACGAGGTGGCACTGAAGCTTTCTTT. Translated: CASSRRGGTEAFF.

This chain's CDR3 is CASGIAGGDTGELFF. CDR3 DNA: TGTGCCAGCGGCATAGCGGGAGGGGACACCGGGGAGCTGTTTTTT. The chain links TRBV7-6 to TRBJ2-2; TRBD2 matches 11 bases. CDR3 length equals 15 residues. With V trimmed by 8 bases and J by 3 bases, 5 bases remained unmatched. The germline V gene encodes CDR1 SGHVS and CDR2 FNYEAQ. The full variable domain, rest sourced from reference TRBV7-6 and TRBJ2-2, is GAGVSQSPRYKVTKRGQDVALRCDPISGHVSLYWYRQALGQGPEFLTYFNYEAQQDKSGLPNDRFSAERPEGSISTLTIQRTEQRDSAMYRCASGIAGGDTGELFFGEGSRLTVL.

The CDR3 nucleotides read TGTGCCAGCAGAGAACTTGGCACTGAAGCTTTCTTT. Protein product: CASRELGTEAFF. The chain carries TRBV13 and TRBJ1-1; D gene unclear. Trimming took off 6 bases at V and 4 bases at J, with 9 bases between the two ends. This CDR3 contains 12 residues. The germline gives CDR1 PRHDT, CDR2 FYEKMQ (reference sequence). Based on the CDR3 plus reference TRBV13 and TRBJ1-1, the full variable domain is AAGVIQSPRHLIKEKRETATLKCYPIPRHDTVYWYQQGPGQDPQFLISFYEKMQSDKGSIPDRFSAQQFSDYHSELNMSSLELGDSALYFCASRELGTEAFFGQGTRLTVV.

CDR3: CASSFTGTGRRYYTF. CDR3 nucleotides: TGTGCCAGCAGTTTTACCGGGACAGGGAGGAGATACTACACCTTC. The chain links TRBV27 to TRBJ1-2, with 9 positions matching TRBD1. CDR1 and CDR2 (germline): MNHEY, SMNVEV (reference sequence). V was clipped by 3 bases and J by 10 bases; unmatched bases: 12. The CDR3 covers 15 residues.

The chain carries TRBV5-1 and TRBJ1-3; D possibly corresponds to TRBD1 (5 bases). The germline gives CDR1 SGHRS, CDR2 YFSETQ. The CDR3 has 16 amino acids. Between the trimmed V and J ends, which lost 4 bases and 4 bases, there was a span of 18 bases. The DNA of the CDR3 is TGCGCCAGCAGCCCGCTGGGGGACTCGTCCGGAAACACCATATATTTT. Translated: CASSPLGDSSGNTIYF.

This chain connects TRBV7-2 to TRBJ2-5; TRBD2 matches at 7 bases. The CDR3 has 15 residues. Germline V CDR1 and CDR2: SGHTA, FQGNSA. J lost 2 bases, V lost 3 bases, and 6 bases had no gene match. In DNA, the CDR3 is TGTGCCAGCAGCTTGGCGGGAGCCACACAAGAGACCCAGTACTTC. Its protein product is CASSLAGATQETQYF. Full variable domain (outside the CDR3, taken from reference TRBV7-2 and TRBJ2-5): GAGVSQSPSNKVTEKGKDVELRCDPISGHTALYWYRQSLGQGLEFLIYFQGNSAPDKSGLPSDRFSAERTGGSVSTLTIQRTQQEDSAVYLCASSLAGATQETQYFGPGTRLLVL.

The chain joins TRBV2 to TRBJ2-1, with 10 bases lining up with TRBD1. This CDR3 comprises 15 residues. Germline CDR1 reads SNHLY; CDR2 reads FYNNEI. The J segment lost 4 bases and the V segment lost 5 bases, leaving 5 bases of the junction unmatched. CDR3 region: CASSYRQGAYNEQFF. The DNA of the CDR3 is TGTGCCAGCAGTTATAGACAGGGGGCTTACAATGAGCAGTTCTTC.

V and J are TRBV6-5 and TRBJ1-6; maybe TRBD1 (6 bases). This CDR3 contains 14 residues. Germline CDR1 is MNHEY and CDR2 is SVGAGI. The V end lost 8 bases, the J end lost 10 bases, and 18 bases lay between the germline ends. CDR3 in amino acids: CASSATGLSSPLHF. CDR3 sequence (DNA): TGTGCCAGCTCGGCCACAGGGCTCTCGTCACCCCTCCACTTT.

The DNA for the CDR3 is TGTGCCAGCTCACCACAGAGGGTGACAGGCGCTGAAGCTTTCTTT. Residues: CASSPQRVTGAEAFF. This chain links TRBV18 with TRBJ1-1; D perhaps matches TRBD1 (6 bases). With 1 base removed from V and 6 bases from J, the gap between germline ends came to 15 bases. Germline V gene lookup returns CDR1 KGHSH and CDR2 LQKENI. There are 15 residues in the CDR3.

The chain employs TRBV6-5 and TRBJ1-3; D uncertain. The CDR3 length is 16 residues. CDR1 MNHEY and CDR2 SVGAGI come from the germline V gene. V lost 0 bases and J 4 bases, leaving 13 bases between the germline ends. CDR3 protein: CASSYSRESHGNTIYF. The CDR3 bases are TGTGCCAGCAGTTACTCTCGGGAAAGTCACGGAAACACCATATATTTT.

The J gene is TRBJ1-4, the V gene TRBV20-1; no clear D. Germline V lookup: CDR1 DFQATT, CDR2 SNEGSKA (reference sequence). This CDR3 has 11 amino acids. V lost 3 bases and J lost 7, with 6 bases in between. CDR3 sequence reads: CSARISEKLFF. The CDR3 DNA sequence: TGCAGTGCTAGGATTAGTGAAAAACTGTTTTTT.

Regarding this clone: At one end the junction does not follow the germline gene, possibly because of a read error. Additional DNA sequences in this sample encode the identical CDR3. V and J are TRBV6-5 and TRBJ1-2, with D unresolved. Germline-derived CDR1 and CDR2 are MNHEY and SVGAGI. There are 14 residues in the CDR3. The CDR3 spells CASSPYSANYGYTF. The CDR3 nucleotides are TGTGCCAGCAGCCCCTACAGTGCTAATTATGGCTACACCTTC.

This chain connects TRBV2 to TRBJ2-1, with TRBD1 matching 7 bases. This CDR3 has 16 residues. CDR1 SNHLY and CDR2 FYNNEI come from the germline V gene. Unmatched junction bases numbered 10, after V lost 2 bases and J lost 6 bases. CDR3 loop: CASSERGTAKVNEQFF. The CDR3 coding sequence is TGTGCCAGCAGTGAAAGGGGGACAGCTAAAGTCAATGAGCAGTTCTTC.

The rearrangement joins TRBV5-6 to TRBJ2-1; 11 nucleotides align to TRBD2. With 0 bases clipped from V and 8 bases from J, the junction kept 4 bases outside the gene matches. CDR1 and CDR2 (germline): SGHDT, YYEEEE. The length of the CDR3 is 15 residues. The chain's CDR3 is CASSLGLAGLDEQFF. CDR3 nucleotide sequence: TGTGCCAGCAGCTTGGGACTAGCGGGACTCGATGAGCAGTTCTTC.

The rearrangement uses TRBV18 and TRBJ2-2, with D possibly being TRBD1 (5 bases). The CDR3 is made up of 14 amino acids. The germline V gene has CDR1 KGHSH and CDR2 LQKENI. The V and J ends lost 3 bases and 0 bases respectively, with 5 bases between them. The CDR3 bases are TGTGCCAGCTCACCGACAGCGAACACCGGGGAGCTGTTTTTT. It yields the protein CASSPTANTGELFF.

CDR3 region: CAWSQGAGGNTIYF. The CDR3 region has the DNA TGTGCCTGGAGTCAGGGGGCCGGAGGAAACACCATATATTTT. The rearrangement links TRBV30 to TRBJ1-3, with TRBD1 matching over 8 bases. Unmatched junction bases numbered 4, after V lost 2 bases and J lost 4 bases. CDR1 is GTSNPN, CDR2 SVGIG, per germline (reference sequence). CDR3 length: 14 amino acids.

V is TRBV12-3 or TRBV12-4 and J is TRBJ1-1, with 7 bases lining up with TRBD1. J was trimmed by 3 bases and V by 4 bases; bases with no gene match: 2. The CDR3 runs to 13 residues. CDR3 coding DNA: TGTGCCAGCAGTTGGGACAGAGACACTGAAGCTTTCTTT. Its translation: CASSWDRDTEAFF.

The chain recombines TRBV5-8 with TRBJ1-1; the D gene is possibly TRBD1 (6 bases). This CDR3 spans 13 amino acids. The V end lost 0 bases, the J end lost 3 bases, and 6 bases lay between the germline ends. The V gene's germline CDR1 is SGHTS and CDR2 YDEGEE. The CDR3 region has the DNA TGTGCCAGCAGCTTGGCAGGGGACACTGAAGCTTTCTTT. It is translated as CASSLAGDTEAFF. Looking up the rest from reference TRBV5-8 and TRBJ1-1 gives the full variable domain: EAGVTQSPTHLIKTRGQQATLRCSPISGHTSVYWYQQALGLGLQFLLWYDEGEERNRGNFPPRFSGRQFPNYSSELNVNALELEDSALYLCASSLAGDTEAFFGQGTRLTVV.

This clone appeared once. The CDR3, as DNA: TGCGCCAGCAGCTTGGCTCCAGGGTTTAGAGCTAACTATGGCTACACCTTC. Translating it yields CASSLAPGFRANYGYTF. The V and J genes are TRBV5-1 and TRBJ1-2, with D maybe TRBD1 (5 bases). V lost 0 bases to trimming and J lost 0 bases, with 15 bases between them. The germline gives CDR1 SGHRS, CDR2 YFSETQ. There are 17 residues in the CDR3. The complete variable domain, with remaining parts taken from reference TRBV5-1 and TRBJ1-2, reads KAGVTQTPRYLIKTRGQQVTLSCSPISGHRSVSWYQQTPGQGLQFLFEYFSETQRNKGNFPGRFSGRQFSNSRSEMNVSTLELGDSALYLCASSLAPGFRANYGYTFGSGTRLTVV.

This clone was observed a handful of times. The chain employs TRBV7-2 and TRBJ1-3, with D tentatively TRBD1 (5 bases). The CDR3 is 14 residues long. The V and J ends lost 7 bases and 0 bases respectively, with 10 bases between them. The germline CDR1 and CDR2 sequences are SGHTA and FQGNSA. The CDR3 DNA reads TGTGCCAGCATCGACAGAGCCTCTGGAAACACCATATATTTT. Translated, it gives CASIDRASGNTIYF.